These 10 T cell receptor beta chains originate from one sample sequenced in a study of identical twins. TCRdb ran MiXCR on the 5' RACE reads and lists one entry per CDR3 protein. The data show about 890,000 distinct CDR3 sequences, with roughly 12% seen just once and 1.5% to 2% held by the top ten. The data were also submitted as part of a second study, on yellow fever vaccine responses in identical twins.

The sample was PBMCs. These receptors all come from a woman aged 18-30 years in good health.

This clonotype was recorded at least ten times. The chain combines TRBV4-1 with TRBJ1-6, with 7 nucleotides matching TRBD1. Trimming cost V 2 bases and J 9 bases; bases outside gene matches: 7. Germline CDR1 MGHRA, CDR2 YSYEKL. The length of the CDR3 is 15 residues. CDR3 residues: CASSQPDREGSPLHF. As DNA, the CDR3 is TGCGCCAGCAGCCAACCCGACAGGGAAGGTTCACCCCTCCACTTT.

This chain links TRBV12-3 or TRBV12-4 with TRBJ2-7; 8 positions agree with TRBD1. There are 13 residues in the CDR3. With V trimmed by 5 bases and J by 7 bases, 7 bases remained unmatched. The CDR3 region has the DNA TGTGCCAGCAGTATTCAGGGGGCGGGGGAGCAGTACTTC. The encoded protein is CASSIQGAGEQYF.

In this sample, this clonotype turned up a few times. The CDR3 spells CASSLENSREQYF. CDR3 in DNA: TGTGCCAGCAGCTTGGAAAATTCCCGCGAGCAGTACTTC. V is TRBV5-5 and J is TRBJ2-7; no reliable D call. The length of the CDR3 is 13 residues. Germline values: CDR1 SGHKS, CDR2 YYEKEE (reference sequence). V lost 0 bases to trimming and J lost 6 bases, with 10 bases between them.

In this sample, this clonotype turned up a few times. The chain is built from TRBV29-1 and TRBJ2-2; the D is unclear. The CDR3 runs to 13 residues. The germline V gene has CDR1 SQVTM and CDR2 ANQGSEA. Trimming stripped 3 bases from V and 4 bases from J, with 9 bases between. CDR3 nucleotides: TGCAGCGTTGACCATCGGACCACCGGGGAGCTGTTTTTT. Translated, it gives CSVDHRTTGELFF.

The gene calls are TRBV27 and TRBJ1-5, with TRBD1 matching over 8 bases. The CDR3 spans 15 residues. V lost 6 bases to trimming and J lost 0 bases; unmatched junction nucleotides: 4. The germline V gene has CDR1 MNHEY and CDR2 SMNVEV (reference sequence). CDR3 sequence: CASRPDRDSNQPQHF. The CDR3 DNA is TGTGCCAGCAGACCGGACAGGGATAGCAATCAGCCCCAGCATTTT.

The chain is built from TRBV11-2 and TRBJ2-2, with D unclear. V gave up 2 bases and J gave up 4 bases, with 14 bases separating them. Germline lookup yields CDR1 SGHAT and CDR2 FQNNGV. The CDR3 loop spans 16 amino acids. Written as DNA, the CDR3 is TGTGCCAGCAGCTTAACGGGCAGGCGCTCCACCGGGGAGCTGTTTTTT. This sequence encodes CASSLTGRRSTGELFF.

Many counts were recorded for this clonotype. This chain uses TRBV19 with TRBJ1-5; no clear D gene. The CDR3 length is 13 residues. Germline CDR1 and CDR2: LNHDA and SQIVND (reference sequence). Trimming removed 5 bases from V and 0 bases from J, with 5 bases in between. The CDR3 spells CASSAYSNQPQHF. The CDR3 region has the DNA TGTGCCAGTAGTGCATATAGCAATCAGCCCCAGCATTTT.

This clonotype was observed at least ten times. The V call is TRBV6-5, the J call TRBJ2-7; 12 nucleotides match TRBD2. Unmatched junction bases numbered 3, after V lost 4 bases and J lost 2 bases. The CDR3 sequence is 15 residues long. Germline V gene sequence: CDR1 MNHEY, CDR2 SVGAGI. CDR3 loop: CASSSTSGSTYEQYF. For the CDR3, the DNA is TGTGCCAGCAGTTCGACTAGCGGGAGCACCTACGAGCAGTACTTC.

This clonotype was seen ten or more times. This sequence joins TRBV7-8 and TRBJ2-7; 10 bases align to TRBD1. Germline trimming cut 5 bases from V and 4 bases from J; bases unmatched to any gene: 5. The CDR3 consists of 14 residues. Germline V lookup: CDR1 SGHVS, CDR2 FQNEAQ. CDR3 amino acids: CASSPRDRGYEQYV. The CDR3 coding sequence is TGTGCCAGCAGCCCAAGGGACAGGGGTTACGAGCAGTACGTC.

The V call is TRBV29-1, the J call TRBJ1-1, with unresolved D. Between the trimmed V and J ends, which lost 4 bases and 5 bases, there was a span of 5 bases. The CDR3 is 10 amino acids. The germline V gene has CDR1 SQVTM and CDR2 ANQGSEA. CDR3 coding DNA: TGCAGCGTTGGGATGACTGAAGCTTTCTTT. This encodes CSVGMTEAFF.